The clone carrying this T cell receptor beta chain was recorded at least ten times. What it recognizes is unknown. TCRbeta library construction was performed incorporating unique molecular identifiers. Each CDR3 protein is one row after TCRdb ran MiXCR on the PCR reads. This table has some 190,000 distinct CDR3 sequences, approximately 12% appearing once. This sample stems from a study of T-cell reconstitution after alpha-beta-depleted transplantation in children. Overall study results and limits: By about two months after transplant, alpha-beta T cells reportedly arose from several hundred graft clones that had expanded. T-cell numbers and diversity one year post-transplant derived largely from freshly generated T cells. Surviving recipient T cells and thymic progenitors accounted for the high day-60 TCRbeta diversity observed in some patients.

V lost 9 bases and J 3 bases, leaving 10 bases between the germline ends. The CDR3 runs to 12 residues. CDR1 and CDR2 from the germline V gene are SGDLS and YYNGEE. Sequencing used PBMCs, obtained before TCRalphabeta/CD19-depleted stem cell transplant. This chain connects TRBV9 to TRBJ2-1; no clear D gene. The source of this sequence is a boy aged 2 to 10 with acute myeloid leukemia, due to receive a stem cell transplant. CDR3: CATYADYNEQFF. In DNA, the CDR3 is TGTGCCACCTACGCGGACTACAATGAGCAGTTCTTC.